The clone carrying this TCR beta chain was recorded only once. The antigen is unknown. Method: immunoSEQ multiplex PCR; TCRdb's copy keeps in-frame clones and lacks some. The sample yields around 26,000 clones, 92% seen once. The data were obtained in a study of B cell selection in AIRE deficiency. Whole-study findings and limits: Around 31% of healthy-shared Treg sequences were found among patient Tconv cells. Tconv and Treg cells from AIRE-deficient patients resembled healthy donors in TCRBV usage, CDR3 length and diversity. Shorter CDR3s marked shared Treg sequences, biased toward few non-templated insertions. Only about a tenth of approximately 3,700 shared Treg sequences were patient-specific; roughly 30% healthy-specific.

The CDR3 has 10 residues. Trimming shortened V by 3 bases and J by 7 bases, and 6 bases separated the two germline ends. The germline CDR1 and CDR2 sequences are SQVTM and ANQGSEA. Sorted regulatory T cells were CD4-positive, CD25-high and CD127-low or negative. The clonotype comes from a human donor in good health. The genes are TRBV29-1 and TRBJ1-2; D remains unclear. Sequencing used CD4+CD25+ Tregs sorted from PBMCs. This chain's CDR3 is CSVEPTGYTF. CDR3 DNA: TGCAGCGTTGAGCCAACTGGCTACACCTTC. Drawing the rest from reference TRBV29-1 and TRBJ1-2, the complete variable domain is SAVISQKPSRDICQRGTSLTIQCQVDSQVTMMFWYRQQPGQSLTLIATANQGSEATYESGFVIDKFPISRPNLTFSTLTVSNMSPEDSSIYLCSVEPTGYTFGSGTRLTVV.